What follows are 19 T cell receptor beta chains derived from one specimen sequenced in a study of blood T cell repertoires in COVID-19. Assay used: immunoSEQ multiplex PCR; TCRdb lists only in-frame clones, some missing. This repertoire shows 200,000 to 250,000 clones, under 90% found once; its top ten account for about 5.1%. Sequenced material: peripheral blood. The source of these receptors is an older woman who had recovered from COVID-19.

The chain joins TRBV12-5 to TRBJ2-5; 10 nucleotides agree with TRBD2. CDR3 length equals 16 residues. The V gene end was trimmed by 1 base and the J gene end by 7 bases; junction bases not matched to a gene: 9. CDR1 and CDR2 from the germline V gene are LGHNT and FRNRAP. CDR3 in amino acids: CASGLELAGEGVTQYF. As DNA, the CDR3 is TGTGCTAGTGGTTTGGAGCTAGCGGGGGAAGGGGTGACCCAGTACTTC.

The CDR3 nucleotides read TGTGCCAGCAGACTAAGAGAGACCCAGTACTTC. Its protein is CASRLRETQYF. The chain joins TRBV6-5 to TRBJ2-5; D not resolved. Germline loops: CDR1 MNHEY, CDR2 SVGAGI. The CDR3 is 11 amino acids. The V and J ends lost 6 bases and 4 bases respectively, with 6 bases between them.

The chain is built from TRBV18 and TRBJ1-2; the match to TRBD1 covers 7 bases. The CDR3 runs to 15 residues. V shed 6 bases, J shed 3 bases, and the junction held 10 bases outside the gene matches. Per the germline V gene, CDR1 is KGHSH and CDR2 is LQKENI. CDR3 in amino acids: CASSPFRGRDYGYTF. The CDR3 nucleotides are TGTGCCAGCTCTCCCTTTAGGGGGCGCGACTATGGCTACACCTTC.

The rearrangement joins TRBV6-5 to TRBJ1-2; D gene unclear. Trimming took off 6 bases at V and 5 bases at J, with 13 bases between the two ends. The CDR3 sequence is 13 residues long. CDR1 and CDR2 (germline): MNHEY, SVGAGI. Here the CDR3 reads CASRSAGIYGYTF. CDR3 nucleotides: TGTGCCAGCAGAAGTGCGGGGATATATGGCTACACCTTC.

The sample holds one count of this clone. The chain links TRBV5-1 to TRBJ2-1, with 8 bases aligning to TRBD2. The CDR3 totals 14 residues. Germline CDR1 is SGHRS and CDR2 is YFSETQ. The J segment lost 3 bases and the V segment lost 2 bases, leaving 1 base of the junction unmatched. The CDR3 is CASSLRGGYNEQFF. The CDR3 DNA follows: TGCGCCAGCAGCTTACGGGGGGGCTACAATGAGCAGTTCTTC.

The chain recombines TRBV30 with TRBJ1-5, with 7 bases identical to TRBD1. V dropped 0 bases and J dropped 8; count of bases not matched to a gene: 10. The CDR3 is 15 residues long. Germline lookup yields CDR1 GTSNPN and CDR2 SVGIG (reference sequence). DNA of the CDR3: TGTGCCTGGAGTGTAGGTTTAAGGGGGCAGGAGCCCCAGCATTTT. It encodes CAWSVGLRGQEPQHF.

The J gene is TRBJ1-6, the V gene TRBV21-1; the table's TRBD1 call for D was not verified on the DNA. TRBV21-1 is described as a pseudogene. The CDR3 extends over 17 amino acids. In DNA, the CDR3 is TGTGCCAGCAGCAAATGGCGGACAGGGACGTATAATTCACCCCTCCACTTT. Its protein product is CASSKWRTGTYNSPLHF.

The gene calls are TRBV10-3 and TRBJ2-3, with a possible D match to TRBD2 (5 bases). Looked up from germline, CDR1 is ENHRY and CDR2 is SYGVKD. The V end was cut by 3 bases, the J end by 6 bases, with 16 bases between. The CDR3 contains 15 residues. CDR3 loop: CAISDGSSHLDTQYF. The CDR3 nucleotides are TGTGCCATCAGTGACGGGTCTAGCCACCTTGATACGCAGTATTTT.

This chain joins TRBV7-2 and TRBJ2-1; 12 nucleotides match TRBD1. From germline, CDR1 is SGHTA and CDR2 FQGNSA. This CDR3 is built from 17 residues. Germline trimming cut 1 base from V and 9 bases from J; bases unmatched to any gene: 10. The chain's CDR3 is CASSLGRMGQGAFEQFF. Written as DNA, the CDR3 is TGTGCCAGCAGCTTAGGTCGTATGGGACAGGGGGCTTTTGAGCAGTTCTTC.

This chain connects TRBV5-1 to TRBJ1-4; D ambiguous. Germline V gene sequence: CDR1 SGHRS, CDR2 YFSETQ. The CDR3 runs 15 residues. V was clipped by 3 bases and J by 0 bases, with 9 bases between them. The CDR3 sequence: CASSYPGTTNEKLFF. The CDR3 nucleotides read TGCGCCAGCAGCTACCCAGGTACAACTAATGAAAAACTGTTTTTT.

The genes are TRBV5-1 and TRBJ1-1, with 7 bases lining up with TRBD1. With 5 bases clipped from V and 8 bases from J, the junction kept 6 bases outside the gene matches. Germline loops: CDR1 SGHRS, CDR2 YFSETQ. This CDR3 spans 12 amino acids. The CDR3 is CASRGQDIEAFF. The DNA of the CDR3 is TGCGCCAGCAGAGGACAGGACATAGAAGCTTTCTTT. The whole variable domain, remainder taken from reference TRBV5-1 and TRBJ1-1, is KAGVTQTPRYLIKTRGQQVTLSCSPISGHRSVSWYQQTPGQGLQFLFEYFSETQRNKGNFPGRFSGRQFSNSRSEMNVSTLELGDSALYLCASRGQDIEAFFGQGTRLTVV.

V usage is TRBV10-3 and J usage is TRBJ2-1, with 10 bases identical to TRBD1. The CDR3 runs 14 residues. Germline-derived CDR1 and CDR2 are ENHRY and SYGVKD. V shed 6 bases, J shed 8 bases, and the junction held 7 bases outside the gene matches. The CDR3 DNA sequence: TGTGCCATCAGCGAGGGACAGGGGTTACATGAGCAGTTCTTC. It codes for CAISEGQGLHEQFF.

The chain recombines TRBV6-2 or TRBV6-3 with TRBJ2-7; D gene ambiguous. Trimming stripped 6 bases from V and 3 bases from J, with 12 bases between. Germline V gene lookup returns CDR1 MNHEY and CDR2 SVGEGT. The CDR3 sequence is 13 residues long. The CDR3 DNA is TGTGCCAGCAGCCTCCTACAGTTCTACGAGCAGTACTTC. This encodes CASSLLQFYEQYF.

The chain carries TRBV19 and TRBJ1-5; D unresolved. From germline, CDR1 is LNHDA and CDR2 SQIVND (reference sequence). The V gene lost 1 base and the J gene lost 3 bases, with 13 bases spanning the gap. The CDR3 has 16 amino acids. The CDR3 coding sequence is TGTGCCAGTAGTATAGTCTCGTTCCAGGACAATCAGCCCCAGCATTTT. Translating gives CASSIVSFQDNQPQHF.

The chain has TRBV5-1 and TRBJ2-1; 12 bases are a match to TRBD2. The CDR3 has 18 residues. Germline CDR1 is SGHRS and CDR2 is YFSETQ. V lost 4 bases and J lost 6; bases outside the gene matches: 14. The CDR3 is CASSPSRTSGDLVNEQFF. CDR3 sequence (DNA): TGCGCCAGCAGCCCTTCCCGGACTAGCGGGGATTTAGTCAATGAGCAGTTCTTC.

The genes are TRBV6-5 and TRBJ2-2; possible D gene TRBD1, 6 bases. Trimming stripped 0 bases from V and 1 base from J, with 9 bases between. This CDR3 is 16 amino acids long. Per germline, CDR1 MNHEY and CDR2 SVGAGI. The CDR3 is CASSYSRDKNTGELFF. For the CDR3, the DNA is TGTGCCAGCAGTTACTCGAGGGACAAGAACACCGGGGAGCTGTTTTTT.

V is TRBV3-1 (or the pseudogene TRBV3-2) and J is TRBJ2-1; D remains ambiguous. V was clipped by 2 bases and J by 0 bases, with 11 bases between them. In germline, CDR1 is LGHDT, CDR2 YNNKEL (reference sequence). The CDR3 loop spans 16 amino acids. The CDR3 loop reads CASSQKALSSYNEQFF. CDR3 nucleotides: TGTGCCAGCAGCCAAAAAGCGTTGAGCTCCTACAATGAGCAGTTCTTC.

J is TRBJ1-2 and V is TRBV5-6; D gene uncertain. V lost 3 bases and J lost 4, with 13 bases in between. This CDR3 has 14 residues. CDR1 and CDR2 from the germline V gene are SGHDT and YYEEEE. CDR3 coding DNA: TGTGCCAGCAGCTCTGGAGGACGCCCCTATGGCTACACCTTC. Amino acid sequence: CASSSGGRPYGYTF.

This clone was recorded many times. The chain uses TRBV4-2 and TRBJ2-2; TRBD1 aligns across 10 bases. Unmatched junction bases numbered 7, after V lost 3 bases and J lost 3 bases. From germline, CDR1 is LGHNA and CDR2 YNFKEQ. CDR3 size: 17 residues. CDR3 nucleotides: TGTGCCAGCAGCCAGGGACAGGGGAAGCTTTACACCGGGGAGCTGTTTTTT. It codes for CASSQGQGKLYTGELFF.